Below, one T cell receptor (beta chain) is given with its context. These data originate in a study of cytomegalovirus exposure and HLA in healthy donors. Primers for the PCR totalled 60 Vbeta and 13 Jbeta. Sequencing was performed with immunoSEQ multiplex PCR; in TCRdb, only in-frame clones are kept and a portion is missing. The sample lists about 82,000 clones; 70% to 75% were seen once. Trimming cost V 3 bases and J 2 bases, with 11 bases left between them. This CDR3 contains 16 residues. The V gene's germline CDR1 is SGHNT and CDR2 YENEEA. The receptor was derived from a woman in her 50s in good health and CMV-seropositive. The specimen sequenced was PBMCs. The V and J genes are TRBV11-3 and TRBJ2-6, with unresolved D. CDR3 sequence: CASSFISGTGANVLTF. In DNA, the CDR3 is TGTGCCAGCAGCTTCATTTCTGGCACTGGGGCCAACGTCCTGACTTTC.